This TCR beta chain comes out of a study of naive and memory T cell subsets. Study-level results: Findings for naive and memory subsets could not be checked against ground truth. A few larger clonotypes appeared in naive repertoires, especially CD8, possibly memory cells re-expressing CD45RA.

Two oligonucleotides, mixed equimolar, formed the beta constant-region primer covering TRBC1 and TRBC2. Ligated cDNA was amplified by four rounds of PCR with nested alpha and beta constant-region primers and SP2. The cDNA 3' end received a ligated single-stranded oligonucleotide carrying the SP2 primer and a 12-nucleotide UMI. TCRdb recomputed calls from the UMI-ligation and nested PCR reads with MiXCR, one row per CDR3 protein. This sample has 99,000 or so distinct CDR3 sequences, with 13% to 15% found just once. This clonotype was observed a few times. What it binds is unknown. Overnight CMV lysate stimulation of fresh PBMCs defined donor CMV status by CD4+ IFNgamma. Four subsets defined by CD45RA and CD27 were sorted after CD3, CD4, CD8 and live/dead staining. V was clipped by 0 bases and J by 8 bases; unmatched bases: 13. The CDR3 loop spans 16 amino acids. Germline assignment: CDR1 SQVTM and CDR2 ANQGSEA.

The sequence derives from a human donor in good health. The chain recombines TRBV29-1 with TRBJ1-2, with TRBD1 identical over 9 bases. The sequenced sample consisted of naive CD8+ T cells from blood. The CDR3 sequence: CSVEEVTGGASKGYTF. CDR3 bases: TGCAGCGTTGAAGAGGTAACAGGGGGCGCATCTAAAGGCTACACCTTC.